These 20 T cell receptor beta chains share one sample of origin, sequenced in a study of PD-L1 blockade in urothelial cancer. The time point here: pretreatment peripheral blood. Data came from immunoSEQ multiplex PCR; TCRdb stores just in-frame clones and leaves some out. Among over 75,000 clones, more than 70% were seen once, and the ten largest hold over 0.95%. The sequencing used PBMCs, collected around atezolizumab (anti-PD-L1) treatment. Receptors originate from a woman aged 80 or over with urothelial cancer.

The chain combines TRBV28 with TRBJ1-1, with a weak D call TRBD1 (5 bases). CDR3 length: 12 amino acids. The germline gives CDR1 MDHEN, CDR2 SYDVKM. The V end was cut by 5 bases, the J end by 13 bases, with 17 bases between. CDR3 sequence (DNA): TGTGCCAGCAGTAACCCAGGGCTCAGGCTTTTCTTT. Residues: CASSNPGLRLFF.

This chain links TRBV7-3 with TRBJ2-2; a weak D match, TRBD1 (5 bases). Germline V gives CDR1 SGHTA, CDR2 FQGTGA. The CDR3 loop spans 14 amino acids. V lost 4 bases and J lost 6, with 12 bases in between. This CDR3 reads CASSSFRAAGELFF. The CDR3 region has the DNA TGTGCCAGCAGCTCCTTCAGGGCGGCCGGGGAGCTGTTTTTT.

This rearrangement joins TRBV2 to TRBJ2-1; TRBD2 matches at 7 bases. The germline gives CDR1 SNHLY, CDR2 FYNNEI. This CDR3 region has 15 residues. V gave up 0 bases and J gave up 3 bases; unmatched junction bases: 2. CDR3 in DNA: TGTGCCAGCAGTGAAGCGGGACTATACTACAATGAGCAGTTCTTC. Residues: CASSEAGLYYNEQFF.

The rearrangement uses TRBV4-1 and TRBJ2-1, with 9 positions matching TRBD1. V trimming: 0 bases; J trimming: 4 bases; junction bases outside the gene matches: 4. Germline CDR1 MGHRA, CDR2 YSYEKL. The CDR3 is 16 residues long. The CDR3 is CASSQDWGQGYNEQFF. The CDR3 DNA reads TGCGCCAGCAGCCAAGACTGGGGACAGGGATACAATGAGCAGTTCTTC.

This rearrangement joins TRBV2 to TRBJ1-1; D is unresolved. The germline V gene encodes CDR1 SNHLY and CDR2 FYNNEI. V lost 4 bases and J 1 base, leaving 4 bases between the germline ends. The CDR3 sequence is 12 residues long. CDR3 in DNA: TGTGCCAGCAGTGCAGAGAACACTGAAGCTTTCTTT. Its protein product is CASSAENTEAFF.

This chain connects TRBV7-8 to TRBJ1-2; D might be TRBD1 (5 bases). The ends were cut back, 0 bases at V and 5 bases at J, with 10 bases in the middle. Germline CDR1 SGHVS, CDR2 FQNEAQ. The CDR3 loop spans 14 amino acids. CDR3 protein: CASSLAMGGYGYTF. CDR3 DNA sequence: TGTGCCAGCAGCTTAGCGATGGGGGGGTATGGCTACACCTTC. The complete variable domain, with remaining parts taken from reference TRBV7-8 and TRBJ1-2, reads GAGVSQSPRYKVAKRGQDVALRCDPISGHVSLFWYQQALGQGPEFLTYFQNEAQLDKSGLPSDRFFAERPEGSVSTLKIQRTQQEDSAVYLCASSLAMGGYGYTFGSGTRLTVV.

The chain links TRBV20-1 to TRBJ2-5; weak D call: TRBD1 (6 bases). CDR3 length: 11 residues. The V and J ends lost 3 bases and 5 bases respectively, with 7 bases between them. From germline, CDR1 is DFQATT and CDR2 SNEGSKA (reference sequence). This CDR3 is CSASQGETQYF. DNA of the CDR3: TGCAGTGCTAGCCAGGGGGAGACCCAGTACTTC.

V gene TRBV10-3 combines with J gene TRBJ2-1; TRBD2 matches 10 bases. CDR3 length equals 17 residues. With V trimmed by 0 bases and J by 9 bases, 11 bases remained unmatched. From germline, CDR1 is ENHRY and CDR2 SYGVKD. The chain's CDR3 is CAISESNVASGSFEQFF. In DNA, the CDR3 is TGTGCCATCAGTGAGTCGAACGTGGCTAGCGGGAGCTTTGAGCAGTTCTTC.

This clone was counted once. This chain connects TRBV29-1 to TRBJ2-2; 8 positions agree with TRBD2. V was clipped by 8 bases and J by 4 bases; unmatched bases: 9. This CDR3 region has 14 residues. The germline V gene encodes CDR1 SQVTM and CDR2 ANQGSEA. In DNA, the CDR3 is TGCAGCTCTCGGGCTAGCGGGCTCACCGGGGAGCTGTTTTTT. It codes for CSSRASGLTGELFF.

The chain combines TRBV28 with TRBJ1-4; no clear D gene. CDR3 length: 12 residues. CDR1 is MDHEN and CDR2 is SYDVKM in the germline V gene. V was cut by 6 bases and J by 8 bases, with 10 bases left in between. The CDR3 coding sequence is TGTGCCAGCAGGCCCCTAAGCGAAAAACTGTTTTTT. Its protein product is CASRPLSEKLFF. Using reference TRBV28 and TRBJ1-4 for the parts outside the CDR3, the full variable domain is DVKVTQSSRYLVKRTGEKVFLECVQDMDHENMFWYRQDPGLGLRLIYFSYDVKMKEKGDIPEGYSVSREKKERFSLILESASTNQTSMYLCASRPLSEKLFFGSGTQLSVL.

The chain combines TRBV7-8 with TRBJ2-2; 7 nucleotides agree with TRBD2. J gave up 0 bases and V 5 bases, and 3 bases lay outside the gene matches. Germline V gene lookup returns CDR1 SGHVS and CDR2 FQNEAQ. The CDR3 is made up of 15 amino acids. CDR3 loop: CASSPSGSNTGELFF. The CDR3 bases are TGTGCCAGCAGCCCTAGCGGATCGAACACCGGGGAGCTGTTTTTT.

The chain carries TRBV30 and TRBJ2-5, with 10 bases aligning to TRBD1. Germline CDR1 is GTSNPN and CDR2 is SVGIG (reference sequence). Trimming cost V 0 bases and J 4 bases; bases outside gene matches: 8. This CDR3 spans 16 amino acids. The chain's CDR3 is CAWSVLGQGIGETQYF. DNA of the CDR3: TGTGCCTGGAGTGTACTGGGACAGGGGATCGGAGAGACCCAGTACTTC.

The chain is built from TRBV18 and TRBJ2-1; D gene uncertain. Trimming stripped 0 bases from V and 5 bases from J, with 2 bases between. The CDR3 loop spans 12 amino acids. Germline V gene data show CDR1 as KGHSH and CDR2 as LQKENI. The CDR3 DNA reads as TGTGCCAGCTCACCACCTAACAATGAGCAGTTCTTC. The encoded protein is CASSPPNNEQFF.

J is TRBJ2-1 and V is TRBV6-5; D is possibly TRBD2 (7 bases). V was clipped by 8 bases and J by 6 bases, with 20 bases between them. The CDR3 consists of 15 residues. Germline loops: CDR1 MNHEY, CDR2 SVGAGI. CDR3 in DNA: TGTGCCAGCGCTAAGAGGGGAGGGGGTGGCAATGAGCAGTTCTTC. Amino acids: CASAKRGGGGNEQFF.

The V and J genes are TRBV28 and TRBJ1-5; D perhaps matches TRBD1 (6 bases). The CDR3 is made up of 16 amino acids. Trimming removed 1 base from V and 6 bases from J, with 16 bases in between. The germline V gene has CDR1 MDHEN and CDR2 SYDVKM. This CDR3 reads CASSLSGHRTGQPQHF. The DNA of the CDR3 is TGTGCCAGCAGTTTATCGGGACACAGGACGGGTCAGCCCCAGCATTTT. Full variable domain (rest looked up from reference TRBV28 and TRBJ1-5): DVKVTQSSRYLVKRTGEKVFLECVQDMDHENMFWYRQDPGLGLRLIYFSYDVKMKEKGDIPEGYSVSREKKERFSLILESASTNQTSMYLCASSLSGHRTGQPQHFGDGTRLSIL.

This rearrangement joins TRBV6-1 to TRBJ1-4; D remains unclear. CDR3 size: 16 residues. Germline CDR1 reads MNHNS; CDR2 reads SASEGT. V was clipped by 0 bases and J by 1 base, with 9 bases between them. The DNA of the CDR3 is TGTGCCAGCAGTGAAGCGGTAGTACGAACTAATGAAAAACTGTTTTTT. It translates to CASSEAVVRTNEKLFF.

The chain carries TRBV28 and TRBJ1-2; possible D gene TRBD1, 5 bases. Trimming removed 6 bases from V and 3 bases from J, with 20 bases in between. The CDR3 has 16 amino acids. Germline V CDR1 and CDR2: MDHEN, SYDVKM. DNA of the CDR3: TGTGCCAGCAGCCCCGACCTTTCCAGGGAGGACTATGGCTACACCTTC. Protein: CASSPDLSREDYGYTF.

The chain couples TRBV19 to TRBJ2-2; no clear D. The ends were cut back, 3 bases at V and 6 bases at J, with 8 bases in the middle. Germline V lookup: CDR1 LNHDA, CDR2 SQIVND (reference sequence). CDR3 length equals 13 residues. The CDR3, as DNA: TGTGCCAGTAGTATGGCTCTCCCCGGGGAGCTGTTTTTT. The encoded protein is CASSMALPGELFF. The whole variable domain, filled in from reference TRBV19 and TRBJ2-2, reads DGGITQSPKYLFRKEGQNVTLSCEQNLNHDAMYWYRQDPGQGLRLIYYSQIVNDFQKGDIAEGYSVSREKKESFPLTVTSAQKNPTAFYLCASSMALPGELFFGEGSRLTVL.

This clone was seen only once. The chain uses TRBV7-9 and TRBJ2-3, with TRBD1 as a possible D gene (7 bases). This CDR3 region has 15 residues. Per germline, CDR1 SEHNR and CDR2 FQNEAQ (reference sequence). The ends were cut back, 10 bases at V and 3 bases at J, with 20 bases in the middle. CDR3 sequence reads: CAKAPAAGGTDTQYF. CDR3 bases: TGTGCCAAGGCCCCCGCGGCAGGGGGGACAGATACGCAGTATTTT.

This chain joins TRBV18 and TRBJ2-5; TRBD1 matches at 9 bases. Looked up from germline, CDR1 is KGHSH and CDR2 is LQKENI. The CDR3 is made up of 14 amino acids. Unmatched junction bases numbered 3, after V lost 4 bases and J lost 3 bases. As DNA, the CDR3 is TGTGCCAGCTCACGAACAGGGGGCGAAGAGACCCAGTACTTC. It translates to CASSRTGGEETQYF.